This TCR beta chain was retrieved from a study of cytomegalovirus exposure and HLA in healthy donors. CDR3 size: 13 residues. Deletions cut 5 bases from V and 8 bases from J, with 12 bases between. In germline, CDR1 is SGHTA, CDR2 FQGNSA. The method was immunoSEQ multiplex PCR; TCRdb's version includes in-frame clones alone and lacks a portion of them. The sample lists some 350,000 clones, around 90% seen once, with roughly 1.1% in the top ten. Sequencing used PBMCs. The chain joins TRBV7-2 to TRBJ1-4; D uncertain. This TCR derives from a woman aged 25 to 39 in good health and CMV-seropositive. CDR3 DNA sequence: TGTGCCAGCAGCCTCCGCGGATGGGAAAAACTGTTTTTT. Its translation: CASSLRGWEKLFF. Full variable domain (outside the CDR3, taken from reference TRBV7-2 and TRBJ1-4): GAGVSQSPSNKVTEKGKDVELRCDPISGHTALYWYRQSLGQGLEFLIYFQGNSAPDKSGLPSDRFSAERTGGSVSTLTIQRTQQEDSAVYLCASSLRGWEKLFFGSGTQLSVL.